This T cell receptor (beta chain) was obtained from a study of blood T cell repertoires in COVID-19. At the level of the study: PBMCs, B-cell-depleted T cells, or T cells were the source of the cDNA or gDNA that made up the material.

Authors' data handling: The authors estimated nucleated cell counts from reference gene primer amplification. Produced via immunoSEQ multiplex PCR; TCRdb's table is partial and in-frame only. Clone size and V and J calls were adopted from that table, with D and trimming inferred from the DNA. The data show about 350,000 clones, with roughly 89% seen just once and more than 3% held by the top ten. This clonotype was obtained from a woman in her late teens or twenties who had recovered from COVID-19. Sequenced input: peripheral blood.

The CDR3 DNA reads as TGTGCCACCAGTGTGGGCGGGGTCGCCCAAGAGACCCAGTACTTC. Translating it yields CATSVGGVAQETQYF. V is TRBV24-1 and J is TRBJ2-5, with D perhaps TRBD2 (6 bases). The CDR3 loop spans 15 amino acids. Germline V gene lookup returns CDR1 KGHDR and CDR2 SFDVKD. The V end was cut by 5 bases, the J end by 1 base, with 13 bases between.